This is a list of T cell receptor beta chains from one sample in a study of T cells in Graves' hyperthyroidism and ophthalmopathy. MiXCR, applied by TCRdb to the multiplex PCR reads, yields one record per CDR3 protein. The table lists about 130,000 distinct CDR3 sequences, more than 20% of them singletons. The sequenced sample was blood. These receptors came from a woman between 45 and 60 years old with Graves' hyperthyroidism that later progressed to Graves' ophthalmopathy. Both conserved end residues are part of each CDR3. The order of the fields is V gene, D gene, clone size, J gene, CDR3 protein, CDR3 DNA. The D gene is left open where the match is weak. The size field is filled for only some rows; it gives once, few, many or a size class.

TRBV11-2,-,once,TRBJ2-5,CASSLAGRPETQYF,TGTGCCAGCAGCCTAGCCGGGCGCCCGGAGACCCAGTACTTC
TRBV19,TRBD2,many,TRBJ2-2,CASDYIAGAGELFF,TGTGCCAGTGATTACATAGCGGGAGCCGGGGAGCTGTTTTTT
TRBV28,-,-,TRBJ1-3,CASSGGTGTGNTIYF,TGTGCCAGCAGTGGGGGAACAGGGACTGGAAACACCATATATTTT
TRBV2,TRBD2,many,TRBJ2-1,CASSPKGLAGVDEQFF,TGTGCCAGCAGTCCCAAGGGGCTAGCGGGAGTGGATGAGCAGTTCTTC
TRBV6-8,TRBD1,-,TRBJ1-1,CASSYSKTGGRENTEAFF,TGTGCCAGCAGTTACTCGAAAACAGGGGGCCGAGAGAACACTGAAGCTTTCTTT
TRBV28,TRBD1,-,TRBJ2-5,CASSPQDRGPGTQYF,TGTGCCAGCAGTCCCCAGGACAGGGGCCCAGGGACCCAGTACTTC
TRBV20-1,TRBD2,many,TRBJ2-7,CSVSSGVVNEQYF,TGCAGTGTCAGTAGCGGGGTTGTAAACGAGCAGTACTTC
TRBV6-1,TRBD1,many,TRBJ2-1,CASRIGTGVGLNEQFF,TGTGCCAGCAGGATCGGGACAGGGGTGGGTTTGAATGAGCAGTTCTTC
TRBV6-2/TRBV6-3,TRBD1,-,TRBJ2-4,CASSYSGQRNDIQYF,TGTGCCAGCAGTTACTCGGGACAGCGAAATGACATTCAGTACTTC
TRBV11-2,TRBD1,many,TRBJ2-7,CASSLRGFEGYEQYF,TGTGCCAGCAGCCTCAGGGGGTTTGAGGGCTACGAGCAGTACTTC
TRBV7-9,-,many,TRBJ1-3,CASSLGQAGNTIYF,TGTGCCAGCAGCTTAGGACAGGCCGGAAACACCATATATTTT
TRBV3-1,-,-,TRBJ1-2,CASSQEGQRPGYTF,TGTGCCAGCAGCCAAGAAGGGCAGAGGCCTGGCTACACCTTC
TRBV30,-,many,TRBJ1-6,CAAWTDRSSYNSPLHF,TGTGCCGCCTGGACAGACCGTAGCTCCTATAATTCACCCCTCCACTTT
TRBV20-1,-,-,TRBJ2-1,CSARPTARVEQFF,TGCAGTGCCCGTCCGACCGCTCGGGTTGAGCAGTTCTTC